A single sample is the source of the 5 T cell receptor beta chains below, sequenced in a study of cytomegalovirus exposure and HLA in healthy donors. Researchers ran the PCR with 60 Vbeta and 13 Jbeta primers. The table came from immunoSEQ multiplex PCR; TCRdb's copy has only in-frame clones and leaves some out. The table shows roughly 250,000 clones, with approximately 80% occurring only once. The material sequenced was PBMCs. The receptor set was obtained from a girl aged 2-10 years in good health and CMV-seronegative.

This clone has only one observation. J is TRBJ2-7 and V is TRBV4-2; tentative D call: TRBD2 (6 bases). The CDR3 runs 16 residues. CDR1 is LGHNA and CDR2 is YNFKEQ in the germline V gene. V gave up 4 bases and J gave up 0 bases, with 16 bases separating them. The CDR3 spells CASSPEPGLPSYEQYF. In nucleotides, the CDR3 is TGTGCCAGCAGCCCCGAACCGGGACTTCCCTCCTACGAGCAGTACTTC.

The chain couples TRBV6-5 to TRBJ1-5; D remains ambiguous. CDR3 length: 15 amino acids. From germline, CDR1 is MNHEY and CDR2 SVGAGI. V lost 0 bases, J lost 1 base, and 7 bases lay in between. CDR3 bases: TGTGCCAGCAGTTACTCGTTCTTCAGCAATCAGCCCCAGCATTTT. Its translation: CASSYSFFSNQPQHF.

The V call is TRBV30, the J call TRBJ2-3; TRBD2 matches at 14 bases. The V and J ends lost 1 base and 4 bases, in that order; junction bases with no gene match: 10. Germline V gene data show CDR1 as GTSNPN and CDR2 as SVGIG (reference sequence). The CDR3 runs to 18 residues. CDR3 region: CAWSGAPGTSGSSDTQYF. CDR3 nucleotide sequence: TGTGCCTGGAGTGGCGCCCCCGGGACTAGCGGGAGTTCAGATACGCAGTATTTT.

This clone was seen only a few times. The chain combines TRBV11-1 with TRBJ2-5; TRBD1 aligns across 10 bases. Germline CDR1 SGHAT, CDR2 FQDESV (reference sequence). This CDR3 spans 15 amino acids. Losses at the gene ends were 6 bases for V and 5 bases for J; bases not matched to a gene: 9. The CDR3 nucleotides are TGTGCCAGCAGACAAGGGACAGGGGAAGAGGAGACCCAGTACTTC. This codes for CASRQGTGEEETQYF.

This chain uses TRBV7-9 with TRBJ2-2, with 10 bases fitting TRBD1. Unmatched junction bases numbered 19, after V lost 2 bases and J lost 10 bases. Germline CDR1 reads SEHNR; CDR2 reads FQNEAQ (reference sequence). The CDR3 totals 19 residues. CDR3: CASSLRDRGLHPTMEELFF. The CDR3, as DNA: TGTGCCAGCAGCTTACGGGACAGGGGATTACATCCTACGATGGAGGAGCTGTTTTTT.